The clone carrying this TCR beta chain was seen many times. Its antigen is not known. The data were taken from a study of T-cell memory formation after mild COVID-19. About the research overall: For the most part, TCR clusters were specific to one donor. Findings of the study overall: Among contracting clones, CD4+ were mainly CM/EM and CD8+ enriched in EMRA. Within pre-infection memory, some responding clones were found, suggesting cross-reactive memory joined.

Employing constant-segment primers, 5'RACE generated TCR alpha and TCR beta cDNA libraries bearing sample barcodes and UMIs. Each CDR3 protein is one row after TCRdb ran MiXCR on the 5' RACE reads. The repertoire includes 350,000 or so distinct CDR3 sequences, roughly 13% of them detected once, and 20% to 25% sits in the top ten. The germline V and J ends were trimmed by 1 base and 5 bases, with 4 bases remaining between them. Germline values: CDR1 SGHDT, CDR2 YYEEEE. The CDR3 runs 11 residues. The receptor was isolated from a man aged 18 to 29 who had mild COVID-19 (a few samples of this study predate the infection). Cell type and time point are not known. V gene TRBV5-6 combines with J gene TRBJ2-7; no firm D call. Specimen: PBMCs or a T cell subset sorted from them (not recorded which). In DNA form, the CDR3 reads TGTGCCAGCAGCTTGTACCACGAGCAGTACTTC. Its translation is CASSLYHEQYF. Looking up the rest from reference TRBV5-6 and TRBJ2-7 gives the full variable domain: DAGVTQSPTHLIKTRGQQVTLRCSPKSGHDTVSWYQQALGQGPQFIFQYYEEEERQRGNFPDRFSGHQFPNYSSELNVNALLLGDSALYLCASSLYHEQYFGPGTRLTVT.